This section outlines one T cell receptor (beta chain) sequence together with its context. With 3 bases removed from V and 7 bases from J, the gap between germline ends came to 16 bases. CDR1 is SNHLY and CDR2 is FYNNEI in the germline V gene. The CDR3 contains 15 residues. In the study's own analysis: It was from reference gene primer amplification that nucleated cell counts were estimated. Measured with immunoSEQ multiplex PCR; TCRdb has only the in-frame clones, and not every one. From that table come the V and J calls and clone size; the DNA was used to work out D and trimming. The repertoire holds 250,000 to 350,000 clones, about 90% seen once, with approximately 10% in the top ten. While infection was still active, Seattle patients were enrolled and then followed longitudinally. This entry belongs to a study of blood T cell repertoires in COVID-19. As for the study in general: The United States, Italy and Spain provided the acute and convalescent COVID-19 samples. From T cells, B-cell-depleted T cells, or PBMCs came the material, which was cDNA or gDNA.

The receptor comes from a woman aged 25 to 39 with COVID-19, enrolled during active disease. The chain links TRBV2 to TRBJ1-5; tentative D call: TRBD1 (5 bases). Sequences were obtained from peripheral blood. The CDR3: CASSDGSRAGQPQHF. CDR3 DNA sequence: TGTGCCAGCAGTGACGGATCTCGGGCAGGGCAGCCCCAGCATTTT.